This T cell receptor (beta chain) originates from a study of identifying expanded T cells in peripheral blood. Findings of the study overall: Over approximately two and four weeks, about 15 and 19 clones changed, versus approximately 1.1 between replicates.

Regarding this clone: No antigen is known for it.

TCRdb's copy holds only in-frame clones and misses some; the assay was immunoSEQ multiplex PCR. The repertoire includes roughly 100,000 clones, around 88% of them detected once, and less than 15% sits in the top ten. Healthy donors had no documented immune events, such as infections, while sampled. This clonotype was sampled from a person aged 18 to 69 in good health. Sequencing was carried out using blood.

As DNA, the CDR3 is TGTGCCAGTAGTACCCGGACAAGCACAGATACGCAGTATTTT. Residues: CASSTRTSTDTQYF. The chain joins TRBV19 to TRBJ2-3, with a possible D match to TRBD1 (5 bases). Per the germline V gene, CDR1 is LNHDA and CDR2 is SQIVND (reference sequence). The V end lost 4 bases, the J end lost 0 bases, and 8 bases lay between the germline ends. The CDR3 is 14 residues long. The complete variable domain, with remaining parts taken from reference TRBV19 and TRBJ2-3, reads DGGITQSPKYLFRKEGQNVTLSCEQNLNHDAMYWYRQDPGQGLRLIYYSQIVNDFQKGDIAEGYSVSREKKESFPLTVTSAQKNPTAFYLCASSTRTSTDTQYFGPGTRLTVL.